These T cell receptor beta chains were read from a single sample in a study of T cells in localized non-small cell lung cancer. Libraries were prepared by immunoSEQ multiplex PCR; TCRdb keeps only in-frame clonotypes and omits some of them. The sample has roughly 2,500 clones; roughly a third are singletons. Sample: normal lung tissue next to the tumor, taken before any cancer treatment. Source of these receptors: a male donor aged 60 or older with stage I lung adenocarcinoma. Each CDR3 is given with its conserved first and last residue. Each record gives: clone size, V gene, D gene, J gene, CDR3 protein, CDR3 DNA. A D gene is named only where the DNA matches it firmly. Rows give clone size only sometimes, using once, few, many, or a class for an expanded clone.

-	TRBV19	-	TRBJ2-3	CASSSMGGTDTQYF	TGTGCCAGTAGCAGTATGGGGGGCACAGATACGCAGTATTTT
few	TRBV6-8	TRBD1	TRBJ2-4	CASRTGTGRDIQYF	TGTGCCAGCAGAACCGGGACAGGGAGGGACATTCAGTACTTC
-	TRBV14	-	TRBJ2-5	CASSPIGTGRETQYF	TGTGCCAGCAGCCCGATTGGCACAGGAAGGGAGACCCAGTACTTC
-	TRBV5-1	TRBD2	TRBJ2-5	CASSLGLAGETQYF	TGCGCCAGCAGCTTGGGACTAGCGGGAGAGACCCAGTACTTC
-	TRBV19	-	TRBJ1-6	CASKFRELTNSPLHF	TGTGCCAGTAAATTCAGGGAACTCACTAATTCACCCCTCCACTTT
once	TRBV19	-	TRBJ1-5	CASSISGSNQPQHF	TGTGCCAGTAGTATCTCCGGGAGCAATCAGCCCCAGCATTTT
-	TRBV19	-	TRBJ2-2	CASSARSLGELFF	TGTGCCAGTAGTGCCCGGTCCCTCGGGGAGCTGTTTTTT
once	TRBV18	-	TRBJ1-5	CASSPDLVRSNQPQHF	TGTGCCAGCTCACCCGACTTAGTAAGAAGCAATCAGCCCCAGCATTTT
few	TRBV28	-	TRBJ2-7	CASSLPIESAGQYF	TGTGCCAGCAGTTTGCCCATCGAGTCGGCAGGGCAGTACTTC
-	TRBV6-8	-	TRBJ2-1	CASSSRNSYNEQFF	TGTGCCAGCAGCTCCAGGAACTCCTACAATGAGCAGTTCTTC
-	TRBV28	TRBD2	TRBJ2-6	CASSLDLAGGPLVTSGANVLTF	TGTGCCAGCAGCCTCGACCTAGCGGGGGGGCCATTGGTAACGTCTGGGGCCAACGTCCTGACTTTC
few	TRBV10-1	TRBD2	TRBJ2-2	CASSEIAGPGTGELFF	TGCGCCAGCAGTGAGATAGCGGGGCCTGGGACCGGGGAGCTGTTTTTT
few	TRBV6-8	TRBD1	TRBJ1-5	CASSRDSGFQPQHF	TGTGCCAGCAGCAGGGACAGTGGCTTTCAGCCCCAGCATTTT
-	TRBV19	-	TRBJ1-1	CASSQGRENTEAFF	TGTGCCAGTAGCCAAGGACGGGAAAACACTGAAGCTTTCTTT
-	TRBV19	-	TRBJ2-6	CASTFESRRLIGGANVLTF	TGTGCCAGTACCTTTGAGTCGAGACGGCTTATAGGTGGGGCCAACGTCCTGACTTTC
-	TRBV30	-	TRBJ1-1	CASYGNTEAFF	TGTGCCTCGTACGGGAACACTGAAGCTTTCTTT
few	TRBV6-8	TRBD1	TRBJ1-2	CASSYGYRGKSYTF	TGTGCCAGCAGTTACGGGTACAGGGGGAAAAGCTACACCTTC
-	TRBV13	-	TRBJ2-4	CASSEGPPNIQYF	TGTGCCAGCAGTGAAGGACCCCCGAACATTCAGTACTTC
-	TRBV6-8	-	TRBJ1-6	CASSPTFAGSPLHF	TGTGCCAGCAGCCCGACGTTCGCCGGTTCACCCCTCCACTTT
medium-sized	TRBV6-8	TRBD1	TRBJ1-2	CASQQGNGGYTF	TGTGCCAGCCAACAGGGGAACGGTGGCTACACCTTC
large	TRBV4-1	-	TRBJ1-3	CASSQEGLARGNTIYF	TGCGCCAGCAGCCAGGAGGGCCTAGCTAGGGGAAACACCATATATTTT
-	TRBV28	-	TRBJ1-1	CASRQGTIKNTEAFF	TGTGCCAGCAGGCAGGGGACCATTAAAAACACTGAAGCTTTCTTT